The source of this T cell receptor beta chain is a study of shared clonotypes between healthy human individuals. Study-level results: Naive CD4 clonotypes overlapped across a handful of donors at around 5%.

The assay ran at deep level. Data came from immunoSEQ multiplex PCR; TCRdb stores just in-frame clones and leaves some out. The sample lists approximately 2,300,000 clones; about nine tenths were seen once. This CDR3 region has 15 residues. The germline CDR1 and CDR2 sequences are SEHNR and FQNEAQ (reference sequence). V gave up 4 bases and J gave up 2 bases; unmatched junction bases: 7. In regard to this clone: Its antigen is unknown.

This chain connects TRBV7-9 to TRBJ2-7; 8 nucleotides line up with TRBD2. Sequenced: naive CD4+ T cells from PBMCs. Subset noted: CD45RA+ positively selected. The clonotype originates from a man in his late teens or twenties in good health. Some clones in this sample may be carry-over from other donors' samples. The CDR3 spells CASSSRLARTYEQYF. For the CDR3, the DNA is TGTGCCAGCAGCTCGCGACTAGCGCGGACCTACGAGCAGTACTTC. Variable domain in full (rest from reference TRBV7-9 and TRBJ2-7): DTGVSQNPRHKITKRGQNVTFRCDPISEHNRLYWYRQTLGQGPEFLTYFQNEAQLEKSRLLSDRFSAERPKGSFSTLEIQRTEQGDSAMYLCASSSRLARTYEQYFGPGTRLTVT.